This entry lists 31 T cell receptor beta chains sequenced from one sample in a study of blood T cells in healthy people across ages (dated by TCRdb to between 2015 and 2017). Library preparation was by 5' RACE. Sequencing took place on an Illumina HiSeq 2500. A second roughly 7 to 12 cycle PCR used a sample-barcoded 5' primer and a J-beta primer mix. In TCRdb, the public reads were trimmed at Q25 with fastp and aligned with MiXCR, with productive beta chains retained. Rows with one shared CDR3 protein collapse into an entry with the most common genes and DNA. This sample lists hundreds of thousands of distinct CDR3 sequences; roughly half were detected once. 13% of the sample is held by the ten biggest clonotypes. Sequencing used blood. The receptors derive from a woman of 80 years or more in good health.

The V gene is TRBV29-1, the J gene TRBJ2-2, with D tentatively TRBD2 (6 bases). Germline CDR1 and CDR2: SQVTM and ANQGSEA. Trimming removed 4 bases at V and 3 bases at J, with 15 bases between. The CDR3 has 15 amino acids. CDR3 amino acids: CSVVGRGPDTGELFF. In DNA, the CDR3 is TGCAGCGTTGTAGGGCGGGGTCCAGACACCGGGGAGCTGTTTTTT.

This clonotype has just a few counts. CDR3 region: CASSARGRSTDTQYF. DNA for the CDR3: TGTGCCAGCAGTGCCCGGGGCAGGTCCACAGATACGCAGTATTTT. The chain recombines TRBV25-1 with TRBJ2-3; the D gene could be TRBD1 or TRBD2 (5 bases each). This CDR3 comprises 15 residues. From germline, CDR1 is MGHDK and CDR2 SYGVNS. Trimming cost V 4 bases and J 2 bases, with 13 bases left between them.

The chain uses TRBV10-3 and TRBJ1-1; TRBD1 is a possible D gene (6 bases). The CDR3 runs 15 residues. V lost 7 bases and J 0 bases, leaving 15 bases between the germline ends. From germline, CDR1 is ENHRY and CDR2 SYGVKD. The CDR3 is CAIMGGQRMNTEAFF. CDR3 DNA sequence: TGTGCCATCATGGGGGGCCAAAGGATGAACACTGAAGCTTTCTTT.

This clonotype was recorded at least ten times. The chain recombines TRBV10-3 with TRBJ2-3, with 13 bases lining up with TRBD2. CDR3 length: 17 amino acids. V was pared by 6 bases and J by 1 base, with 7 bases of the junction left unmatched. Germline V gene data show CDR1 as ENHRY and CDR2 as SYGVKD. The CDR3 DNA reads as TGTGCCATCAGCCTACTAGCGGGGGGGCGTGGCACAGATACGCAGTATTTT. The encoded protein is CAISLLAGGRGTDTQYF.

Worth noting for this clonotype: A much larger clone sits a single nucleotide away, making a read error possible. The chain uses TRBV12-3 or TRBV12-4 and TRBJ1-5; no reliable D call. The CDR3 extends over 13 amino acids. CDR3 DNA: TGTGCCGGCAGTTTCAGAGGGAATCAGCCCCAGCATTTT. It encodes CAGSFRGNQPQHF.

This clonotype was detected once. V and J are TRBV12-3 or TRBV12-4 and TRBJ2-3; tentatively, D is TRBD2 (6 bases). V lost 7 bases, J lost 15 bases, and 29 bases lay in between. The CDR3 runs to 15 residues. CDR3 residues: CASTQRGGPTDTEYF. Written as DNA, the CDR3 is TGTGCCAGCACCCAGCGAGGAGGGCCCACAGATACGGAATATTTT.

This clonotype was counted many times. The chain couples TRBV13 to TRBJ1-6; D possibly corresponds to TRBD1 (5 bases). The CDR3 contains 20 residues. V was pared by 0 bases and J by 0 bases, with 18 bases between. The germline V gene has CDR1 PRHDT and CDR2 FYEKMQ (reference sequence). CDR3 sequence: CASSLGQVDASSSYNSPLHF. The CDR3 DNA sequence: TGTGCCAGCAGCTTAGGACAGGTTGATGCCTCTTCCTCCTATAATTCACCCCTCCACTTT.

This chain links TRBV7-3 with TRBJ1-1; D is ambiguous. Germline V gives CDR1 SGHTA, CDR2 FQGTGA. Deletions cut 2 bases from V and 0 bases from J, with 16 bases between. CDR3 size: 17 residues. CDR3 coding DNA: TGTGCCAGCAGCTTAGTCCCCGTTGGTCCCTTGAACACTGAAGCTTTCTTT. It translates to CASSLVPVGPLNTEAFF.

The sample holds many counts of this clonotype. J is TRBJ1-4 and V is TRBV2; D may be TRBD1 (6 bases). The V end lost 7 bases, the J end lost 1 base, and 10 bases lay between the germline ends. The germline V gene encodes CDR1 SNHLY and CDR2 FYNNEI. The CDR3 is made up of 14 amino acids. The CDR3 region has the DNA TGTGCCAGCAATAAGGGGGGAACTAATGAAAAACTGTTTTTT. Its translation is CASNKGGTNEKLFF.

Notes on this clonotype: It may be a read error: a sequence one base away is much more abundant. V is TRBV7-2 and J is TRBJ2-5, with D possibly being TRBD1 (5 bases). With the DNA end fitting TRBJ2-7 better, the J assignment may be wrong. CDR1 is SGHTA, CDR2 FQGNSA, per germline. The CDR3 has 13 amino acids. The CDR3 coding sequence is TGTGCCAGCAGCCACGGACATAGCTACGAGCAGTACTTC. Its translation: CASSHGHSYEQYF.

The chain combines TRBV18 with TRBJ2-7, with 9 bases identical to TRBD1. Germline CDR1 and CDR2: KGHSH and LQKENI. The CDR3 is 16 amino acids. Trimming cost V 4 bases and J 2 bases; bases outside gene matches: 9. The CDR3 region is CASSRPTGTGTYEQYF. The CDR3 DNA reads as TGTGCCAGCTCACGACCAACCGGGACAGGGACCTACGAGCAGTACTTC. The entire variable domain, with the rest obtained from reference TRBV18 and TRBJ2-7, is as follows: NAGVMQNPRHLVRRRGQEARLRCSPMKGHSHVYWYRQLPEEGLKFMVYLQKENIIDESGMPKERFSAEFPKEGPSILRIQQVVRGDSAAYFCASSRPTGTGTYEQYFGPGTRLTVT.

The chain uses TRBV20-1 and TRBJ2-7; 8 bases match TRBD1. The assigned J gene may be wrong: the sequence end matches TRBJ2-5 better. In germline, CDR1 is DFQATT, CDR2 SNEGSKA (reference sequence). This CDR3 is built from 17 residues. This chain's CDR3 is CSARDRGPTQGGETQYF. The CDR3 DNA is TGCAGTGCTAGAGACAGGGGGCCGACCCAAGGGGGAGAGACCCAGTACTTC.

The rearrangement links TRBV20-1 to TRBJ1-5, with TRBD1 matching 7 bases. CDR1 is DFQATT and CDR2 is SNEGSKA in the germline V gene (reference sequence). After removal of 5 bases from V and 0 bases from J, the junction contained 10 bases not matched to a gene. CDR3 length equals 16 residues. Here the CDR3 reads CSALIMRGLSNQPQHF. The DNA of the CDR3 is TGCAGTGCTCTAATCATGAGGGGGCTTAGCAATCAGCCCCAGCATTTT.

This clonotype was seen ten or more times. The chain has TRBV5-6 and TRBJ2-1; possibly TRBD1 for D (6 bases). The CDR3 covers 16 residues. Looked up from germline, CDR1 is SGHDT and CDR2 is YYEEEE. The ends were cut back, 4 bases at V and 0 bases at J, with 14 bases in the middle. CDR3 loop: CASSPKTGYSYNEQFF. The CDR3 DNA sequence: TGTGCCAGCAGCCCTAAAACAGGGTACTCCTACAATGAGCAGTTCTTC.

The chain has TRBV6-2 or TRBV6-3 and TRBJ2-5, with 8 bases fitting TRBD2. CDR1 is MNHEY and CDR2 is SVGEGT in the germline V gene. This CDR3 comprises 16 residues. J was trimmed by 5 bases and V by 6 bases; bases with no gene match: 14. The CDR3 region is CASSPGTRNPFETQYF. In nucleotides, the CDR3 is TGTGCCAGCAGCCCCGGGACTAGAAACCCCTTCGAGACCCAGTACTTC.

V gene TRBV20-1 combines with J gene TRBJ2-3; TRBD1 aligns across 8 bases. V lost 5 bases and J lost 2; bases outside the gene matches: 6. The CDR3 runs to 14 residues. Germline CDR1 reads DFQATT; CDR2 reads SNEGSKA (reference sequence). The CDR3 DNA sequence: TGCAGTGCTTCGAGACAGGGGATCACAGATACGCAGTATTTT. Translated, it gives CSASRQGITDTQYF.

This clonotype was counted ten times or more. The rearrangement joins TRBV7-9 to TRBJ2-3; D not resolved. Trimming pared 3 bases from V and 1 base from J, leaving 11 bases between. The V gene's germline CDR1 is SEHNR and CDR2 FQNEAQ (reference sequence). This CDR3 comprises 15 residues. The CDR3 nucleotides read TGTGCCAGCAGCTTTGGGTTCACAGGCACAGATACGCAGTATTTT. Its protein is CASSFGFTGTDTQYF.

Details on this clonotype: A much more abundant neighbour one base away suggests this may be a read error. CDR3 nucleotides: TGTGCCAGCAGTTTCCGGGGGTGGCATGGCTGCACCTTC. Encoded protein: CASSFRGWHGCTF. V and J are TRBV12-3 or TRBV12-4 and TRBJ1-2, with D maybe TRBD1 (5 bases). The CDR3 has 13 residues.

Only a few counts were recorded for this clonotype. V gene TRBV7-3 combines with J gene TRBJ2-5; 10 bases are a match to TRBD2. Germline loops: CDR1 SGHTA, CDR2 FQGTGA. There are 15 residues in the CDR3. With 5 bases clipped from V and 11 bases from J, the junction kept 14 bases outside the gene matches. CDR3: CASSQWLAGVNEQYF. For the CDR3, the DNA is TGTGCCAGCAGCCAGTGGCTAGCGGGAGTCAATGAGCAGTACTTC. Full variable domain (remainder filled in from reference TRBV7-3 and TRBJ2-5): GAGVSQTPSNKVTEKGKYVELRCDPISGHTALYWYRQSLGQGPEFLIYFQGTGAADDSGLPNDRFFAVRPEGSVSTLKIQRTERGDSAVYLCASSQWLAGVNEQYFGPGTRLLVL.

In this sample, this clonotype turned up a few times. A single base separates this from a much larger clone, so it may be a read error. This chain uses TRBV6-6 with TRBJ2-7; TRBD2 matches 11 bases. In germline, CDR1 is MNHNY, CDR2 SVGAGI (reference sequence). Germline trimming cut 4 bases from V and 7 bases from J; bases unmatched to any gene: 12. This CDR3 has 16 residues. The CDR3 nucleotides are TGTGCCAGCAGTTTAGTAGCGGGAGGGACCTGCAATGAGCAGTACTTC. Encoded protein: CASSLVAGGTCNEQYF.

The rearrangement joins TRBV4-2 to TRBJ2-7; TRBD1 agrees at 9 bases. CDR1 is LGHNA and CDR2 is YNFKEQ in the germline V gene. Trimming removed 2 bases from V and 5 bases from J; junction bases left unmatched: 10. This CDR3 comprises 16 residues. DNA of the CDR3: TGTGCCAGCAGCCAAAACCCGACAGGGGGATATGACGAGCAGTACTTC. It translates to CASSQNPTGGYDEQYF.

Comments on this clonotype: A much larger clone lies one base from this, so it may be a read error. The rearrangement joins TRBV4-1 to TRBJ1-2; no clear D gene. Trimming cost V 0 bases and J 9 bases, with 17 bases left between them. The length of the CDR3 is 15 residues. Germline V CDR1 and CDR2: MGHRA, YSYEKL. In DNA form, the CDR3 reads TGCGCCAGCAGCCAAGATTGGACGGCCGCTAGGCGCTACACCTTC. Translation gives CASSQDWTAARRYTF.

This chain connects TRBV2 to TRBJ1-2; D remains unclear. CDR3 length equals 15 residues. Germline-derived CDR1 and CDR2 are SNHLY and FYNNEI. Trimming left V 6 bases short and J 2 bases short, with 16 bases between. The CDR3 region has the DNA TGTGCCAGCAGCTCCATTGCGGGCAGGAACTATGGCTACACCTTC. Translation: CASSSIAGRNYGYTF. Supplemented by reference TRBV2 and TRBJ1-2, the full variable domain reads EPEVTQTPSHQVTQMGQEVILRCVPISNHLYFYWYRQILGQKVEFLVSFYNNEISEKSEIFDDQFSVERPDGSNFTLKIRSTKLEDSAMYFCASSSIAGRNYGYTFGSGTRLTVV.

Details on this clonotype: The germline gene is not matched at one end of the junction; a read error may be the cause. The genes are TRBV12-3 or TRBV12-4 and TRBJ2-7, with D perhaps matching TRBD1 (5 bases). The assigned J gene may be wrong: the sequence end matches TRBJ2-5 better. This CDR3 comprises 13 residues. The CDR3 protein is CTSSSTGQGTQYF. For the CDR3, the DNA is TGTACCAGCAGTTCCACAGGTCAAGGGACCCAGTACTTC.

J is TRBJ2-6 and V is TRBV24-1, with D unclear. V was cut by 6 bases and J by 2 bases, with 10 bases left in between. There are 15 residues in the CDR3. Germline V gives CDR1 KGHDR, CDR2 SFDVKD. The CDR3 DNA sequence: TGTGCCACCAGTCTTACGGGCACTGGGGCCAACGTCCTGACTTTC. Translation: CATSLTGTGANVLTF.

This clonotype was observed many times. J is TRBJ2-3 and V is TRBV4-1; 12 nucleotides match TRBD2. J gave up 4 bases and V 4 bases, and 3 bases lay outside the gene matches. The CDR3 is 15 residues long. Per the germline V gene, CDR1 is MGHRA and CDR2 is YSYEKL. The CDR3 DNA sequence: TGCGCCAGCAGCCCTAGCGGGGGGGGCGCAGATACGCAGTATTTT. Translation: CASSPSGGGADTQYF.

This clonotype was counted many times. The DNA of the CDR3 is TGTGCCAGCAGTGCCCCCGGGACAGGGCTCAATGAGCAGTTCTTC. This codes for CASSAPGTGLNEQFF. The chain links TRBV25-1 to TRBJ2-1; TRBD1 matches 9 bases. Germline assignment: CDR1 MGHDK and CDR2 SYGVNS. This CDR3 has 15 amino acids. Trimming removed 4 bases from V and 6 bases from J; junction bases left unmatched: 7.

This clonotype was counted at least ten times. The chain couples TRBV29-1 to TRBJ2-3; 7 bases are a match to TRBD1. This CDR3 is 12 amino acids long. Losses at the gene ends were 7 bases for V and 4 bases for J; bases not matched to a gene: 5. Germline V gene data show CDR1 as SQVTM and CDR2 as ANQGSEA. As DNA, the CDR3 is TGCAGCGGAGAACAGGGGTCAGATACGCAGTATTTT. Its translation: CSGEQGSDTQYF.

This clonotype was seen ten or more times. CDR3 in DNA: TGTGCCAGCGGGGGACACATCGCGAACTACGAGCAGTACTTC. This encodes CASGGHIANYEQYF. The chain is built from TRBV2 and TRBJ2-7, with a possible D match to TRBD1 (6 bases). V lost 8 bases and J 3 bases, leaving 17 bases between the germline ends. This CDR3 contains 14 residues. Germline V gene data show CDR1 as SNHLY and CDR2 as FYNNEI.

There are a few counts of this clonotype. The rearrangement links TRBV5-1 to TRBJ1-4, with D unclear. V lost 0 bases, J lost 7 bases, and 10 bases lay in between. The germline V gene has CDR1 SGHRS and CDR2 YFSETQ. This CDR3 is built from 14 residues. The CDR3 sequence: CASSLAVSSEKLFF. CDR3 nucleotide sequence: TGCGCCAGCAGCTTGGCAGTGAGCTCTGAAAAACTGTTTTTT.

This clonotype was counted many times. The chain links TRBV2 to TRBJ2-1; possibly TRBD1 for D (7 bases). The V gene lost 0 bases and the J gene lost 0 bases, with 9 bases spanning the gap. This CDR3 contains 16 residues. CDR1 and CDR2 from the germline V gene are SNHLY and FYNNEI. CDR3 protein: CASSEAQGGSYNEQFF. CDR3 nucleotide sequence: TGTGCCAGCAGTGAAGCGCAGGGGGGCTCCTACAATGAGCAGTTCTTC.